The clone carrying this T cell receptor beta chain appeared a few times. The antigen is not known. This entry belongs to a study of T cells after posttransplantation cyclophosphamide. Broader study findings: Skin or GI-infiltrating T cells shared few TRB sequences with blood. TRB clonality was highly associated with recipient CMV seropositivity and reactivation.

Cells defined as naive were viable CD3+CD4+ or CD3+CD8+ and CCR7+CD45RA+CD45RO-CD95-CD27+CD28+. CDR3 length: 15 amino acids. V was shortened by 4 bases and J by 2 bases, with 12 bases between the two germline ends. Looked up from germline, CDR1 is LNHDA and CDR2 is SQIVND (reference sequence). Repertoires were generated with immunoSEQ multiplex PCR, while TCRdb's copy carries only in-frame clones and drops some. The sample has fewer than 20,000 clones, roughly 92% seen once. This clonotype was sampled from a woman aged 50 to 65 in good health and a related stem cell transplant donor. Sequences were obtained from naive CD4+ T cells sorted from blood. The chain carries TRBV19 and TRBJ2-1, with D perhaps TRBD1 (6 bases). CDR3 sequence reads: CASSTVRDTYNEQFF. Written as DNA, the CDR3 is TGTGCCAGTAGTACTGTACGGGACACCTACAATGAGCAGTTCTTC.